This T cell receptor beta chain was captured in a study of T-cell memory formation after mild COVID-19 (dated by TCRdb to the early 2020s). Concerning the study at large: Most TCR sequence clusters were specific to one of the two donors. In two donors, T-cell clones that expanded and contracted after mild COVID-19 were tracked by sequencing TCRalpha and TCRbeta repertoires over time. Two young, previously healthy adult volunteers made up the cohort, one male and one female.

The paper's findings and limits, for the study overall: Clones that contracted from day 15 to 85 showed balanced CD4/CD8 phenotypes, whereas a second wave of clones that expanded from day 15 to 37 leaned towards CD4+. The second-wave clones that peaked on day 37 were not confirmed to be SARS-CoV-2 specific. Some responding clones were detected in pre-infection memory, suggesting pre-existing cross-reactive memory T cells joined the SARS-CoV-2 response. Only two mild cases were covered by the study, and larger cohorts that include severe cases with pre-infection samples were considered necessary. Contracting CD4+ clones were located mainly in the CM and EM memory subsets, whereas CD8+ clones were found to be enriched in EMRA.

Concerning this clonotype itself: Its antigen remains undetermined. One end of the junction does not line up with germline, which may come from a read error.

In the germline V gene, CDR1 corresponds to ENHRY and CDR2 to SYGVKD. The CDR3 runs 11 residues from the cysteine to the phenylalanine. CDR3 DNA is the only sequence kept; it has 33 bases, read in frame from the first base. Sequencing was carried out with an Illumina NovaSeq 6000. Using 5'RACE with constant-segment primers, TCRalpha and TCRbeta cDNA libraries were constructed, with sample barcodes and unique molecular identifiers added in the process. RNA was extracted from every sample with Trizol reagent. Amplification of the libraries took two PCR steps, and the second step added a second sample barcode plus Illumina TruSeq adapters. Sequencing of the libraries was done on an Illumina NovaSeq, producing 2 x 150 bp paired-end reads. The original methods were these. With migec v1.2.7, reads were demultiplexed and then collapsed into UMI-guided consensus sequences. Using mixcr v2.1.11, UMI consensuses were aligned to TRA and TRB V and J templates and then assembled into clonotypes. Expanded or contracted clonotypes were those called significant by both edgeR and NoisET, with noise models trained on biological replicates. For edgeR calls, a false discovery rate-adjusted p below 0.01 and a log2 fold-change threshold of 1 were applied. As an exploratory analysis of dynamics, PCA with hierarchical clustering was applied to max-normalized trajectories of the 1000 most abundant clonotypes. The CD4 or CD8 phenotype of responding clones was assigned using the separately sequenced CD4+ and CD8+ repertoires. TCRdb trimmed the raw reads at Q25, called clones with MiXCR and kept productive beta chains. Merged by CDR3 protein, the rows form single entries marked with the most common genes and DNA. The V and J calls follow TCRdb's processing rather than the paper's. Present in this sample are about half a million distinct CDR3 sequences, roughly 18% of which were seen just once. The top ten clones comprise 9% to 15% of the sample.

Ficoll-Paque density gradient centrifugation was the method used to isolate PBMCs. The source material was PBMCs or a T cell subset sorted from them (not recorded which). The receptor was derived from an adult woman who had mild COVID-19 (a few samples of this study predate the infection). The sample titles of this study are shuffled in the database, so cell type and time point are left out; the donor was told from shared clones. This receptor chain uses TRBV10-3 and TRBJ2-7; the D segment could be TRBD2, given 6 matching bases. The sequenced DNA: TGTGCCATCAGTGAGACTAGCAGATCTGACTTC. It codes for CAISETSRSDF.